This T cell receptor (beta chain) was captured by sequencing in a study of OX40 agonist ivuxolimab in advanced cancers. Overall study: Subjects had a mean age of around 63 years, with a range of roughly 20 to 79; around 83% were male. Study-wide findings and caveats: The antigens recognized by the expanded peripheral T cells, that is their antigen specificity, were not determined. Some of the nonresponding patients also showed low levels of normalized T-cell clonal expansion.

J gave up 2 bases and V 5 bases, and 8 bases lay outside the gene matches. Germline V gene sequence: CDR1 PRHDT, CDR2 FYEKMQ (reference sequence). This CDR3 is 17 amino acids long. The data were produced by immunoSEQ multiplex PCR, yet TCRdb's version contains in-frame clones alone and is incomplete. The sample consists of about 45,000 clones, roughly 93% of them appearing once. On this clone: Its antigen is unknown.

The chain joins TRBV13 to TRBJ2-2; 10 bases map to TRBD2. The sample consisted of CD4+ or CD8+ T cells sorted from blood, taken in a trial of the OX40 agonist ivuxolimab. The source of this sequence is an adult with an advanced solid tumor such as melanoma, head and neck, liver or kidney cancer. CDR3 protein: CASSHWSSGGNTGELFF. CDR3 DNA: TGTGCCAGCAGCCACTGGTCTAGCGGGGGAAACACCGGGGAGCTGTTTTTT.